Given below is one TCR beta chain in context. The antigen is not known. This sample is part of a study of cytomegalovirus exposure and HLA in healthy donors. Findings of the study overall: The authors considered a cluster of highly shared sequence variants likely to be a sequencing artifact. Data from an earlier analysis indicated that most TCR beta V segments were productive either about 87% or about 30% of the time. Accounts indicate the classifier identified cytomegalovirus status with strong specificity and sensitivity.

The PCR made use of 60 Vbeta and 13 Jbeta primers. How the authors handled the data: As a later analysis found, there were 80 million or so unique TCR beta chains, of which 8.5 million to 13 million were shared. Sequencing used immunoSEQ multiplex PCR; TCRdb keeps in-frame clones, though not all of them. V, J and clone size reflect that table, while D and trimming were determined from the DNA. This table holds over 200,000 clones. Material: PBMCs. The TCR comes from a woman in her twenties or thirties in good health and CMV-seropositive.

CDR3 in amino acids: CASSLQGYEQYF. DNA for the CDR3: TGTGCCAGCAGCTTACAGGGCTACGAGCAGTACTTC. V usage is TRBV7-9 and J usage is TRBJ2-7, with D possibly being TRBD1 (5 bases). This CDR3 is built from 12 residues. The germline V and J ends were trimmed by 2 bases and 3 bases, with 5 bases remaining between them. The germline V gene encodes CDR1 SEHNR and CDR2 FQNEAQ (reference sequence).